The sequence of this T cell receptor (beta chain) was determined in a study of CD8+ T cells in alopecia areata. Notes on the study in general: Clarity of TCR sharing across patients fell short of that in mice, possibly HLA-related.

The authors extracted RNA and reverse transcribed it into cDNA as the sequencing template. Libraries were prepared by immunoSEQ multiplex PCR; TCRdb keeps only in-frame clonotypes and omits some of them. The data contain 70,000 or so clones, 60% of them singletons. Note on this clone: Its cognate antigen is unknown.

The TCR sequence derives from a human donor with alopecia areata. Sequences were derived from CD8+ T cells sorted from blood, sampled at week 0.

The CDR3 region has the DNA TGTGCCAGCAGCACCGTTATCTATGAGCAGTTCTTC. It encodes CASSTVIYEQFF. The chain links TRBV7-9 to TRBJ2-1; the D is unclear. Between the trimmed V and J ends, which lost 5 bases and 8 bases, there was a span of 10 bases. This CDR3 comprises 12 residues. Germline CDR1 reads SEHNR; CDR2 reads FQNEAQ (reference sequence).